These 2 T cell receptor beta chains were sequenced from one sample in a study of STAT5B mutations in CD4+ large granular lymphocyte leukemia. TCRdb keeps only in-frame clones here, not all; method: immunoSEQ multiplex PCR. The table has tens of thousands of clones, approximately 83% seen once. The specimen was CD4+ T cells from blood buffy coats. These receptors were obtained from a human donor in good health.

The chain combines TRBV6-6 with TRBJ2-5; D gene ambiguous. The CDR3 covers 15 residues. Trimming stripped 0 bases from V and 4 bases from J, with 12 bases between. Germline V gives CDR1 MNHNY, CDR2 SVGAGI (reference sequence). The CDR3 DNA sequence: TGTGCCAGCAGTTACTCGAGGCAGAAACGAGAGACCCAGTACTTC. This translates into CASSYSRQKRETQYF.

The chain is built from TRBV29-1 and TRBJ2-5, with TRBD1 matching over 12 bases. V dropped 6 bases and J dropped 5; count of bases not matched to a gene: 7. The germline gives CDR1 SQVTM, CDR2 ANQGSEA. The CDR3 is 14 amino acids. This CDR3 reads CSVEGDRGLETQYF. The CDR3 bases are TGCAGCGTGGAGGGGGACAGGGGGCTTGAGACCCAGTACTTC.